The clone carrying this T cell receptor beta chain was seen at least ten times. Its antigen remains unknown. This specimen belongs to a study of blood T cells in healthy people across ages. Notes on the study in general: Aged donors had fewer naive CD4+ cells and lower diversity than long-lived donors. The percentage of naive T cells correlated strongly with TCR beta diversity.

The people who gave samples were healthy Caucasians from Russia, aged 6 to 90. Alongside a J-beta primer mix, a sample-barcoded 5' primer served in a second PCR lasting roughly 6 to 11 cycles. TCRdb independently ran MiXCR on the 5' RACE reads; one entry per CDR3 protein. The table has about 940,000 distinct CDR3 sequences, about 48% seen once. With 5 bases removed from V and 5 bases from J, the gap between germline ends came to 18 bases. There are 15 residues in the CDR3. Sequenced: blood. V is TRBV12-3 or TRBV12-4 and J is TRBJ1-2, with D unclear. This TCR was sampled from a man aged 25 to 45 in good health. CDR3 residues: CASSLGFTHHYGYTF. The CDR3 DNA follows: TGTGCCAGCAGTCTGGGATTTACCCACCATTATGGCTACACCTTC.